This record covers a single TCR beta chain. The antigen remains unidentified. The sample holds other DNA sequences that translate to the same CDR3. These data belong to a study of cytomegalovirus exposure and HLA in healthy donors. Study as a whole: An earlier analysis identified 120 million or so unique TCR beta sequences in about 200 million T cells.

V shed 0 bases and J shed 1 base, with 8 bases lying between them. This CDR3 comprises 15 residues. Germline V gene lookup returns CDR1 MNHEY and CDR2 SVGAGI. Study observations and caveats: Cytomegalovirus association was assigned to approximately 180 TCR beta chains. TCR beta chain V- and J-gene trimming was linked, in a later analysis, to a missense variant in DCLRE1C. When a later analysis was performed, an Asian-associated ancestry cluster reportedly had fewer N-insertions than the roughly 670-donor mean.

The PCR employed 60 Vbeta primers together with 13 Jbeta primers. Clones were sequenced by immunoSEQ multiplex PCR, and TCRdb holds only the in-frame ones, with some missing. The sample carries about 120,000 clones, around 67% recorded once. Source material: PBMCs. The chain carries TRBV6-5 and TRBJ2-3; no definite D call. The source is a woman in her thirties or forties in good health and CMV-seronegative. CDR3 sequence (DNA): TGTGCCAGCAGTTACTCAGGTCAGGGCACAGATACGCAGTATTTT. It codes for CASSYSGQGTDTQYF.